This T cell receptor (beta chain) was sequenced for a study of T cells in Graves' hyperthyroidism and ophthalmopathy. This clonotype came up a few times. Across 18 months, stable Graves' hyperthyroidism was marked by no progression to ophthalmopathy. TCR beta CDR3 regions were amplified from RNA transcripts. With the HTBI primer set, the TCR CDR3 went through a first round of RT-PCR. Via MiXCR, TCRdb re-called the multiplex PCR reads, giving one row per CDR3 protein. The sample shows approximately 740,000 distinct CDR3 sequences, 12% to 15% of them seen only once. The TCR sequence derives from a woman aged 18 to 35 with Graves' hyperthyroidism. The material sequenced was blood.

The CDR3 sequence: CAISEEGSSTEAFF. The CDR3 bases are TGTGCCATCAGTGAGGAGGGGTCCAGCACTGAAGCTTTCTTT. This rearrangement joins TRBV10-3 to TRBJ1-1; perhaps TRBD1 as D (5 bases). CDR3 size: 14 residues. The V end was cut by 2 bases, the J end by 4 bases, with 11 bases between. Germline V CDR1 and CDR2: ENHRY, SYGVKD.